These 27 T cell receptor beta chains were sequenced from one sample in a study of human T cells and chemical hapten exposure. The time point was: patch test 3, about 24 weeks after DPC sensitization. As for treatment: therapeutic diphenylcyclopropenone sensitization with weekly scalp DPC. TCRdb reprocessed the RACE reads via MiXCR and lists one record per CDR3 protein. Of about 82,000 distinct CDR3 sequences in the sample, more than 10% were seen once. The source material was whole blood, sampled in connection with sensitization to the hapten diphenylcyclopropenone (DPC). Receptors were obtained from a woman in her forties or fifties with alopecia areata. Some clones in this sample may be carry-over from other donors' samples.

The chain couples TRBV7-6 to TRBJ2-7, with 7 bases fitting TRBD2. Germline CDR1 is SGHVS and CDR2 is FNYEAQ. The V segment lost 5 bases and the J segment 6 bases; nucleotides outside the gene matches: 13. The CDR3 has 15 amino acids. The CDR3 DNA reads as TGTGCCAGCAGCCGCAACACCGGGGCTAGCGGCGAGCAGTACTTC. It is translated as CASSRNTGASGEQYF. Together with reference TRBV7-6 and TRBJ2-7, the CDR3 gives the full variable domain: GAGVSQSPRYKVTKRGQDVALRCDPISGHVSLYWYRQALGQGPEFLTYFNYEAQQDKSGLPNDRFSAERPEGSISTLTIQRTEQRDSAMYRCASSRNTGASGEQYFGPGTRLTVT.

This clonotype came up a few times. This chain links TRBV12-2 with TRBJ2-1; the table's D call, TRBD1, has no DNA check behind it. TRBV12-2 is shown as a pseudogene. CDR3 length: 15 amino acids. The CDR3: CASRRTGMGYNEQFF. The DNA of the CDR3 is TGTGCAAGTCGGAGGACAGGGATGGGTTACAATGAGCAGTTCTTC.

This clonotype was recorded many times. The V and J genes are TRBV28 and TRBJ2-1, with 7 bases that match TRBD2. V was pared by 8 bases and J by 5 bases, with 9 bases of the junction left unmatched. From germline, CDR1 is MDHEN and CDR2 SYDVKM. The CDR3 spans 14 residues. CDR3 loop: CASLRDYTNNEQFF. In nucleotides, the CDR3 is TGTGCCAGCCTCCGGGACTACACCAACAATGAGCAGTTCTTC.

This clonotype was observed many times. The chain has TRBV20-1 and TRBJ2-7, with D possibly matching TRBD2 (5 bases). The CDR3 loop spans 13 amino acids. Between the trimmed V and J ends, which lost 3 bases and 3 bases, there was a span of 12 bases. In germline, CDR1 is DFQATT, CDR2 SNEGSKA (reference sequence). The CDR3 region has the DNA TGCAGTGCTAGGGTGGAGGTTAGCTACGAGCAGTACTTC. Encoded protein: CSARVEVSYEQYF.

The table lists this clonotype with many counts. V usage is TRBV23-1 and J usage is TRBJ2-2, with TRBD2 matching 9 bases. Being an ORF, TRBV23-1 has a function that is uncertain. CDR3 length: 19 residues. J was trimmed by 0 bases and V by 4 bases; bases with no gene match: 12. As DNA, the CDR3 is TGCGCCAGCAGTCCCGGGGGGCGGGAGGGCCCCTCGAACACCGGGGAGCTGTTTTTT. This sequence encodes CASSPGGREGPSNTGELFF.

This clonotype was detected ten times or more. The chain uses TRBV18 and TRBJ2-7; D possibly uses TRBD1 or TRBD2 (5 bases each). CDR1 is KGHSH and CDR2 is LQKENI in the germline V gene. The CDR3 loop spans 15 amino acids. V lost 0 bases and J 5 bases, leaving 14 bases between the germline ends. The CDR3 DNA is TGTGCCAGCTCACCACCGGGGCCTAGCAATGACGAGCAGTACTTC. It yields the protein CASSPPGPSNDEQYF.

The rearrangement links TRBV20-1 to TRBJ2-7; 8 bases match TRBD2. In germline, CDR1 is DFQATT, CDR2 SNEGSKA (reference sequence). This CDR3 region has 13 residues. The V and J ends lost 6 bases and 2 bases, in that order; junction bases with no gene match: 6. In DNA, the CDR3 is TGCAGTGCCCGGGGGGGACACACCTACGAGCAGTACTTC. Protein sequence: CSARGGHTYEQYF.

This clonotype was seen at least ten times. The CDR3 loop is CASSLVAGATGELFF. The CDR3 coding sequence is TGTGCCAGCAGCTTAGTGGCAGGGGCCACCGGGGAGCTGTTTTTT. This sequence joins TRBV11-2 and TRBJ2-2, with D maybe TRBD1 (6 bases). This CDR3 contains 15 residues. V gave up 1 base and J gave up 4 bases, with 10 bases separating them. Looked up from germline, CDR1 is SGHAT and CDR2 is FQNNGV.

This clonotype was found a few times. The chain has TRBV5-4 and TRBJ2-7; 10 bases agree with TRBD2. Germline CDR1 reads SGHNT; CDR2 reads YYREEE (reference sequence). The V gene end was trimmed by 1 base and the J gene end by 6 bases; junction bases not matched to a gene: 7. This CDR3 contains 15 residues. The CDR3 sequence: CASSLRTSGIIEQYF. CDR3 in DNA: TGTGCCAGCAGCTTGAGAACTAGCGGGATAATCGAGCAGTACTTC.

In this sample, this clonotype turned up many times. The rearrangement links TRBV29-1 to TRBJ2-7, with 7 bases aligning to TRBD1. Germline V lookup: CDR1 SQVTM, CDR2 ANQGSEA. V lost 4 bases and J lost 3; bases outside the gene matches: 6. This CDR3 comprises 13 residues. DNA for the CDR3: TGCAGCGTTGGGACAGGTTCCATCTACGAGCAGTACTTC. Protein product: CSVGTGSIYEQYF.

This chain links TRBV29-1 with TRBJ2-1; tentative D call: TRBD2 (6 bases). The CDR3 consists of 15 residues. The germline gives CDR1 SQVTM, CDR2 ANQGSEA. Between the trimmed V and J ends, which lost 7 bases and 0 bases, there was a span of 16 bases. CDR3 residues: CSAEGSGSSYNEQFF. CDR3 nucleotide sequence: TGCAGCGCAGAGGGTAGCGGAAGCTCCTACAATGAGCAGTTCTTC.

This clonotype occurred many times. The chain carries TRBV19 and TRBJ2-1; 10 positions agree with TRBD2. Germline assignment: CDR1 LNHDA and CDR2 SQIVND (reference sequence). The CDR3 length is 16 residues. Trimming at V came to 5 bases and at J to 5 bases, leaving 9 bases not matched to a gene. The CDR3 loop reads CASSPHSGRSNNEQFF. CDR3 coding DNA: TGTGCCAGTAGTCCTCATAGCGGGAGGAGTAACAATGAGCAGTTCTTC. The whole variable domain, filled in from reference TRBV19 and TRBJ2-1, reads DGGITQSPKYLFRKEGQNVTLSCEQNLNHDAMYWYRQDPGQGLRLIYYSQIVNDFQKGDIAEGYSVSREKKESFPLTVTSAQKNPTAFYLCASSPHSGRSNNEQFFGPGTRLTVL.

This clonotype was counted at least ten times. V usage is TRBV28 and J usage is TRBJ2-5, with D hard to call. Trimming took 8 bases from V and 5 from J, leaving 12 bases between them. Germline V gene sequence: CDR1 MDHEN, CDR2 SYDVKM. The length of the CDR3 is 12 residues. CDR3 DNA: TGTGCCAGCCAACTTTGGAAGGAGACCCAGTACTTC. Residues: CASQLWKETQYF.

In its sample, this clonotype was seen many times. This chain uses TRBV29-1 with TRBJ1-2; D unclear. This CDR3 is built from 15 residues. CDR1 SQVTM and CDR2 ANQGSEA come from the germline V gene. Trimming pared 3 bases from V and 3 bases from J, leaving 17 bases between. The CDR3 protein is CSVEWEGPLDYGYTF. CDR3 coding DNA: TGCAGCGTTGAGTGGGAGGGCCCCCTAGACTATGGCTACACCTTC.

This clonotype was found a few times. The chain employs TRBV29-1 and TRBJ2-1, with 13 bases fitting TRBD2. The ends lost 4 bases at V and 0 bases at J; junction bases unmatched: 9. This CDR3 has 18 residues. The germline gives CDR1 SQVTM, CDR2 ANQGSEA. CDR3 sequence (DNA): TGCAGCGTTGTCGGGGGACTAGCGGGAAAAACCTCCTACAATGAGCAGTTCTTC. It encodes CSVVGGLAGKTSYNEQFF.

This clonotype turned up a few times. The genes are TRBV29-1 and TRBJ2-1; no firm D call. The germline V and J ends were trimmed by 1 base and 0 bases, with 7 bases remaining between them. This CDR3 is built from 14 residues. Germline CDR1 SQVTM, CDR2 ANQGSEA. The CDR3 nucleotides are TGCAGCGTTGAAGCAGGAAGCTCCTACAATGAGCAGTTCTTC. Protein product: CSVEAGSSYNEQFF.

There are many counts of this clonotype. The rearrangement uses TRBV5-1 and TRBJ2-3; TRBD2 might be the D (7 bases). The CDR3 is 14 residues long. V was cut by 6 bases and J by 4 bases, with 15 bases left in between. The germline V gene has CDR1 SGHRS and CDR2 YFSETQ. The CDR3 sequence is CASTPRGAADTQYF. CDR3 nucleotides: TGCGCCAGCACCCCACGGGGGGCCGCAGATACGCAGTATTTT.

This clonotype turned up a few times. The genes are TRBV6-2 or TRBV6-3 and TRBJ2-1; D unclear. Per germline, CDR1 MNHEY and CDR2 SVGEGT. The CDR3 totals 14 residues. V was cut by 2 bases and J by 6 bases, with 11 bases left in between. CDR3 bases: TGTGCCAGCAGTTACAGCCTTCCTAGCAATGAGCAGTTCTTC. Translated: CASSYSLPSNEQFF.

This clonotype was detected many times. The rearrangement links TRBV30 to TRBJ1-1; D gene unclear. Germline assignment: CDR1 GTSNPN and CDR2 SVGIG (reference sequence). Trimming pared 5 bases from V and 2 bases from J, leaving 9 bases between. The CDR3 consists of 12 residues. The CDR3 here is CAWSNPNTEAFF. CDR3 sequence (DNA): TGTGCCTGGTCGAACCCCAACACTGAAGCTTTCTTT.

This clonotype was observed at least ten times. The V gene is TRBV11-2, the J gene TRBJ1-1, with D possibly matching TRBD1 (5 bases). The CDR3 sequence is 13 residues long. Germline CDR1 is SGHAT and CDR2 is FQNNGV. V was trimmed by 1 base and J by 6 bases, leaving 9 bases between them. CDR3 residues: CASSLGFRAEAFF. The CDR3 DNA is TGTGCCAGCAGCTTAGGTTTCAGGGCTGAAGCTTTCTTT.

This clonotype was counted between two and nine times. The CDR3 DNA reads as TGTGCCAGCAGCTTGCGGACGACACGTTCCTACGAGCAGTACTTC. Encoded protein: CASSLRTTRSYEQYF. The genes are TRBV7-9 and TRBJ2-7; D unresolved. Germline CDR1 is SEHNR and CDR2 is FQNEAQ (reference sequence). This CDR3 comprises 15 residues. Trimming removed 3 bases at V and 1 base at J, with 13 bases between.

In this sample, this clonotype turned up many times. The V call is TRBV3-1, the J call TRBJ1-1, with TRBD1 as a possible D gene (6 bases). The V and J ends lost 2 bases and 11 bases respectively, with 15 bases between them. Germline V CDR1 and CDR2: LGHDT, YNNKEL (reference sequence). The CDR3 runs 13 residues. CDR3 residues: CASSQRGGSMAFF. CDR3 DNA sequence: TGTGCCAGCAGCCAACGTGGGGGCAGTATGGCTTTCTTT.

The gene calls are TRBV11-2 and TRBJ2-3, with D perhaps TRBD2 (5 bases). Trimming cost V 1 base and J 0 bases, with 11 bases left between them. CDR1 and CDR2 (germline): SGHAT, FQNNGV. CDR3 length: 16 amino acids. Here the CDR3 reads CASSLAVRGSTDTQYF. The CDR3 nucleotides read TGTGCCAGCAGCTTAGCGGTTCGGGGAAGCACAGATACGCAGTATTTT.

The table lists this clonotype with many counts. The rearrangement links TRBV5-1 to TRBJ1-1; D not certain. Trimming took off 4 bases at V and 1 base at J, with 8 bases between the two ends. This CDR3 spans 13 amino acids. Germline V gene sequence: CDR1 SGHRS, CDR2 YFSETQ. The CDR3 protein is CASSPYTNTEAFF. The CDR3, as DNA: TGCGCCAGCAGCCCGTATACGAACACTGAAGCTTTCTTT.

The rearrangement joins TRBV24-1 to TRBJ2-1; D is unclear. The germline V and J ends were trimmed by 5 bases and 6 bases, with 16 bases remaining between them. CDR1 is KGHDR and CDR2 is SFDVKD in the germline V gene. CDR3 size: 15 residues. In nucleotides, the CDR3 is TGTGCCACCAGTGGTCCCCTTGGGAATATCAATGAGCAGTTCTTC. Amino acid sequence: CATSGPLGNINEQFF.

Ten or more counts support this clonotype. The gene calls are TRBV19 and TRBJ1-5, with D unclear. Germline CDR1 reads LNHDA; CDR2 reads SQIVND (reference sequence). V was cut by 5 bases and J by 5 bases, with 7 bases left in between. The CDR3 has 12 residues. The CDR3 DNA reads as TGTGCCAGTAGTGGCGTCGATCAGCCCCAGCATTTT. This codes for CASSGVDQPQHF.

The gene calls are TRBV27 and TRBJ2-1, with 9 positions matching TRBD2. V shed 6 bases and J 4 bases; nucleotides not matched to a gene: 13. This CDR3 contains 17 residues. Germline CDR1 MNHEY, CDR2 SMNVEV (reference sequence). This chain's CDR3 is CASSRLGGTSGYNEQFF. CDR3 nucleotides: TGTGCCAGCAGCAGATTGGGGGGCACTAGCGGGTACAATGAGCAGTTCTTC.